The rows below give T cell receptor beta chains drawn from one sample of a study of T cell responses to AZD1222 COVID-19 vaccine. Generated by immunoSEQ multiplex PCR, the TCRdb table keeps only in-frame clones and is missing some. The sample has 110,000 or so clones, more than 75% seen once. Source: peripheral blood, taken on day 0 of AZD1222 vaccination. Source of these receptors: an adult in good health. The CDR3 runs from the conserved cysteine through the conserved F or W. The D gene is left open where the match is weak. Expanded clones get a size class; other rows say once, few or many, or leave the size out.

clone_size: NA; cdr3_length: 16; d_call: NA; v_call: TRBV6-6; j_call: TRBJ1-5; cdr3_aa: CASRGTRALSNQPQHF; cdr3_nt: TGTGCCAGCAGAGGGACCCGGGCCCTTAGCAATCAGCCCCAGCATTTT
clone_size: NA; cdr3_length: 15; d_call: NA; v_call: TRBV18; j_call: TRBJ1-1; cdr3_aa: CASSPKVSMNTEAFF; cdr3_nt: TGTGCCAGCTCACCAAAGGTTTCCATGAACACTGAAGCTTTCTTT
clone_size: NA; cdr3_length: 15; d_call: NA; v_call: TRBV7-2; j_call: TRBJ2-7; cdr3_aa: CASSLTLLGSYEQYF; cdr3_nt: TGTGCCAGCAGCCTGACCCTGCTAGGTTCCTACGAGCAGTACTTC
clone_size: NA; cdr3_length: 14; d_call: NA; v_call: TRBV4-1; j_call: TRBJ1-1; cdr3_aa: CASSQVGLTIEAFF; cdr3_nt: TGCGCCAGCAGCCAAGTCGGGTTAACAATTGAAGCTTTCTTT
clone_size: NA; cdr3_length: 17; d_call: TRBD2; v_call: TRBV28; j_call: TRBJ2-2; cdr3_aa: CASSTLRGLANTGELFF; cdr3_nt: TGTGCCAGCAGTACTCTCCGGGGACTAGCGAACACCGGGGAGCTGTTTTTT
clone_size: NA; cdr3_length: 15; d_call: NA; v_call: TRBV5-1; j_call: TRBJ1-6; cdr3_aa: CASSLVAGINSPLHF; cdr3_nt: TGCGCCAGCAGCTTGGTTGCAGGGATTAATTCACCCCTCCACTTT
clone_size: NA; cdr3_length: 16; d_call: TRBD2; v_call: TRBV28; j_call: TRBJ2-7; cdr3_aa: CASSLTTTSGSYEQYF; cdr3_nt: TGTGCCAGCAGTTTAACGACGACTAGCGGGAGCTACGAGCAGTACTTC
clone_size: NA; cdr3_length: 14; d_call: NA; v_call: TRBV5-1; j_call: TRBJ2-5; cdr3_aa: CASSPGTEQETQYF; cdr3_nt: TGCGCCAGCAGCCCGGGGACCGAGCAAGAGACCCAGTACTTC
clone_size: NA; cdr3_length: 15; d_call: NA; v_call: TRBV7-6; j_call: TRBJ1-2; cdr3_aa: CASSPQTGSFYGYTF; cdr3_nt: TGTGCCAGCAGCCCTCAGACAGGATCCTTCTATGGCTACACCTTC
clone_size: NA; cdr3_length: 12; d_call: NA; v_call: TRBV11-2; j_call: TRBJ2-1; cdr3_aa: CASSFQGNEQFF; cdr3_nt: TGTGCCAGCAGCTTCCAAGGGAATGAGCAGTTCTTC
clone_size: NA; cdr3_length: 13; d_call: NA; v_call: TRBV7-9; j_call: TRBJ2-2; cdr3_aa: CASTLRLTGELFF; cdr3_nt: TGTGCCAGCACCTTAAGGCTAACCGGGGAGCTGTTTTTT
clone_size: NA; cdr3_length: 15; d_call: NA; v_call: TRBV3-1/TRBV3-2; j_call: TRBJ1-2; cdr3_aa: CASSQEGLTQSGYTF; cdr3_nt: TGTGCCAGCAGCCAAGAGGGACTAACCCAAAGTGGCTACACCTTC
clone_size: NA; cdr3_length: 14; d_call: NA; v_call: TRBV27; j_call: TRBJ2-7; cdr3_aa: CASSQIQNSYEQYF; cdr3_nt: TGTGCCAGCAGTCAGATCCAGAACTCCTACGAGCAGTACTTC
clone_size: NA; cdr3_length: 15; d_call: NA; v_call: TRBV29-1; j_call: TRBJ1-2; cdr3_aa: CSASGTSTQNYGYTF; cdr3_nt: TGCAGCGCATCCGGGACAAGTACCCAGAACTATGGCTACACCTTC
clone_size: NA; cdr3_length: 15; d_call: TRBD1; v_call: TRBV27; j_call: TRBJ1-5; cdr3_aa: CASSTGVGGNQPQHF; cdr3_nt: TGTGCCAGCAGTACAGGGGTCGGTGGCAATCAGCCCCAGCATTTT
clone_size: NA; cdr3_length: 13; d_call: NA; v_call: TRBV12-3/TRBV12-4; j_call: TRBJ1-5; cdr3_aa: CASSSQVDQPQHF; cdr3_nt: TGTGCCAGCAGTTCCCAGGTGGATCAGCCCCAGCATTTT
clone_size: NA; cdr3_length: 14; d_call: NA; v_call: TRBV4-1; j_call: TRBJ1-2; cdr3_aa: CASSQSPANYGYTF; cdr3_nt: TGCGCCAGCAGCCAAAGTCCAGCTAACTATGGCTACACCTTC
clone_size: once; cdr3_length: 15; d_call: TRBD2; v_call: TRBV6-5; j_call: TRBJ2-2; cdr3_aa: CASLQAGVNTGELFF; cdr3_nt: TGTGCCAGCCTCCAAGCGGGGGTGAACACCGGGGAGCTGTTTTTT
clone_size: NA; cdr3_length: 14; d_call: NA; v_call: TRBV11-2; j_call: TRBJ1-1; cdr3_aa: CASSWVEGNTEAFF; cdr3_nt: TGTGCCAGCAGCTGGGTCGAGGGGAACACTGAAGCTTTCTTT
clone_size: once; cdr3_length: 16; d_call: NA; v_call: TRBV4-3; j_call: TRBJ2-1; cdr3_aa: CASSLGSLISYNEQFF; cdr3_nt: TGCGCCAGCAGCCTTGGGAGCCTAATCTCCTACAATGAGCAGTTCTTC
clone_size: NA; cdr3_length: 15; d_call: TRBD1; v_call: TRBV19; j_call: TRBJ1-5; cdr3_aa: CASSRDRGGNQPQHF; cdr3_nt: TGTGCCAGTAGTCGGGACAGGGGAGGCAATCAGCCCCAGCATTTT
clone_size: NA; cdr3_length: 13; d_call: NA; v_call: TRBV9; j_call: TRBJ2-1; cdr3_aa: CASSVARYNEQFF; cdr3_nt: TGTGCCAGCAGCGTAGCGAGATACAATGAGCAGTTCTTC
clone_size: once; cdr3_length: 15; d_call: TRBD2; v_call: TRBV4-2; j_call: TRBJ2-2; cdr3_aa: CASSQSLADTGELFF; cdr3_nt: TGTGCCAGCAGCCAATCCCTAGCGGACACCGGGGAGCTGTTTTTT
clone_size: NA; cdr3_length: 14; d_call: NA; v_call: TRBV6-4; j_call: TRBJ2-3; cdr3_aa: CASSEEAATDTQYF; cdr3_nt: TGTGCCAGCAGTGAGGAGGCCGCCACAGATACGCAGTATTTT
clone_size: NA; cdr3_length: 15; d_call: NA; v_call: TRBV6-4; j_call: TRBJ2-1; cdr3_aa: CASSETGSERNEQFF; cdr3_nt: TGTGCCAGCAGCGAAACCGGGTCTGAGCGGAATGAGCAGTTCTTC
clone_size: NA; cdr3_length: 17; d_call: TRBD2; v_call: TRBV7-2; j_call: TRBJ2-1; cdr3_aa: CASSPSLAGGSYNEQFF; cdr3_nt: TGTGCCAGCAGCCCTAGCCTAGCGGGAGGGTCCTACAATGAGCAGTTCTTC
clone_size: once; cdr3_length: 16; d_call: TRBD1; v_call: TRBV10-3; j_call: TRBJ1-2; cdr3_aa: CAIRNDRVRISYGYTF; cdr3_nt: TGTGCCATCAGAAATGACAGGGTACGAATTAGTTATGGCTACACCTTC
clone_size: few; cdr3_length: 17; d_call: NA; v_call: TRBV9; j_call: TRBJ2-1; cdr3_aa: CASSVAYSGTPRDEQFF; cdr3_nt: TGTGCCAGCAGCGTAGCCTATTCCGGGACCCCCCGGGATGAGCAGTTCTTC
clone_size: once; cdr3_length: 14; d_call: NA; v_call: TRBV7-8; j_call: TRBJ1-3; cdr3_aa: CASSLRGSGNTIYF; cdr3_nt: TGTGCCAGCAGCTTGCGGGGATCTGGAAACACCATATATTTT
clone_size: once; cdr3_length: 16; d_call: TRBD1; v_call: TRBV7-8; j_call: TRBJ2-7; cdr3_aa: CASSSGVRTGTYEQYF; cdr3_nt: TGTGCCAGCAGCTCGGGGGTGAGGACAGGGACCTACGAGCAGTACTTC
clone_size: NA; cdr3_length: 13; d_call: NA; v_call: TRBV29-1; j_call: TRBJ2-1; cdr3_aa: CSAERDQTLKQFF; cdr3_nt: TGCAGCGCCGAAAGGGACCAAACCCTTAAGCAGTTCTTC
clone_size: NA; cdr3_length: 15; d_call: TRBD2; v_call: TRBV7-9; j_call: TRBJ2-1; cdr3_aa: CASSLTSGRGNEQFF; cdr3_nt: TGTGCCAGCAGCTTAACTAGCGGGAGAGGAAATGAGCAGTTCTTC
clone_size: NA; cdr3_length: 13; d_call: NA; v_call: TRBV5-5; j_call: TRBJ1-2; cdr3_aa: CASSLSTSYGYTF; cdr3_nt: TGTGCCAGCAGCTTGTCCACGAGTTATGGCTACACCTTC